This T cell receptor (beta chain) originates from a study of T-cell memory formation after mild COVID-19. Constant-segment primers were used for 5'RACE, and the resulting TCR alpha and TCR beta cDNA libraries carried sample barcodes and UMIs. A single record per CDR3 protein comes from TCRdb applying MiXCR to the 5' RACE reads. The table includes 200,000 to 250,000 distinct CDR3 sequences, 8% to 9.5% detected once. This clonotype occurred a few times. Germline loops: CDR1 SEHNR, CDR2 FQNEAQ (reference sequence). This CDR3 is 15 amino acids long. V dropped 5 bases and J dropped 3 bases, with 16 bases sitting between them.

This chain links TRBV7-9 with TRBJ1-1; D gene ambiguous. The origin of this receptor is a young man who had mild COVID-19 (a few samples of this study predate the infection). Cell type and time point are not known. Sequenced material: PBMCs or a T cell subset sorted from them (not recorded which). As DNA, the CDR3 is TGTGCCAGCAGCGTTAGCCAGGCGGCGGACACTGAAGCTTTCTTT. Encoded protein: CASSVSQAADTEAFF. Full variable domain (rest looked up from reference TRBV7-9 and TRBJ1-1): DTGVSQNPRHKITKRGQNVTFRCDPISEHNRLYWYRQTLGQGPEFLTYFQNEAQLEKSRLLSDRFSAERPKGSFSTLEIQRTEQGDSAMYLCASSVSQAADTEAFFGQGTRLTVV.